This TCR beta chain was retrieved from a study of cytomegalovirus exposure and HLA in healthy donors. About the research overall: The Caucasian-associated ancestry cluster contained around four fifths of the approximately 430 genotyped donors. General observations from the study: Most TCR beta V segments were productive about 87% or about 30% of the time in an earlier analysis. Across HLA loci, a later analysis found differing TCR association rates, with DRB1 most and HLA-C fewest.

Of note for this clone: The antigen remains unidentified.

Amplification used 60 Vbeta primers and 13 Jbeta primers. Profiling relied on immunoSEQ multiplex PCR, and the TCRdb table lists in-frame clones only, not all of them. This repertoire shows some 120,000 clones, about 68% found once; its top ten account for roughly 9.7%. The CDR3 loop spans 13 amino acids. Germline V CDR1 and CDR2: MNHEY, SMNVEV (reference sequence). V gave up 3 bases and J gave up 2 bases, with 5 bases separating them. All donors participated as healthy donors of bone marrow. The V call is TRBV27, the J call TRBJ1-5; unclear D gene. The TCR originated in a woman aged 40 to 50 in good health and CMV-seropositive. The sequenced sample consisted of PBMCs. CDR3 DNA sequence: TGTGCCAGCAGTTTGAGGGGCAATCAGCCCCAGCATTTT. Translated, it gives CASSLRGNQPQHF.